Detailed here is one T cell receptor (beta chain). Its specificity is not known. The data derive from a study of shared clonotypes between healthy human individuals. Study findings and constraints: What limited the represented genetic and exposure-history diversity was the small number of donors. Only blood was sampled, and tissue TCR repertoires likely differ from blood ones.

Sequencing was at deep level. The authors' processing: Junction-only immunoSEQ sequences carried no quality scores, so filtering differed. Using immunoSEQ multiplex PCR, the repertoire was profiled, and TCRdb retains in-frame clones only, with some absent. The DNA gave D and trimming, while V, J and clone size come from that table. The sample lists some 1.5 million clones, around 95% occurring once. The CDR3 covers 15 residues. Germline CDR1 and CDR2: MNHEY and SVGAGI. With 7 bases removed from V and 4 bases from J, the gap between germline ends came to 19 bases. This chain uses TRBV6-5 with TRBJ1-2; maybe TRBD1 (5 bases). Sequencing was performed on naive CD4+ T cells sorted from blood. Subset in this sample: CD45RA+ positively selected. The sequence came from a man aged 25 to 40 in good health. Written as DNA, the CDR3 is TGTGCCAGCACACCACGGGGACGGCAGGGCTATGGCTACACCTTC. Protein: CASTPRGRQGYGYTF.